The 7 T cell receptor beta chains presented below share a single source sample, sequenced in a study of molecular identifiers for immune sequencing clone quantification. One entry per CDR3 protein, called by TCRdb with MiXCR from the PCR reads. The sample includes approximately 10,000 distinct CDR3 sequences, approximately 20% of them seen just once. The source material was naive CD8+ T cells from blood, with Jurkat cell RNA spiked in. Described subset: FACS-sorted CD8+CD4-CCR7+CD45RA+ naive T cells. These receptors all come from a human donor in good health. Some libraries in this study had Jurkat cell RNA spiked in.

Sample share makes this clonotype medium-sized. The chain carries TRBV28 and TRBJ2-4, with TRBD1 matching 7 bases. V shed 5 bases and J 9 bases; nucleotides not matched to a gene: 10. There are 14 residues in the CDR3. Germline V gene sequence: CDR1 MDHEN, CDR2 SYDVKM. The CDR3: CASSLLRGSSIQYF. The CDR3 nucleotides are TGTGCCAGCAGTCTTCTCAGGGGGTCAAGCATTCAGTACTTC.

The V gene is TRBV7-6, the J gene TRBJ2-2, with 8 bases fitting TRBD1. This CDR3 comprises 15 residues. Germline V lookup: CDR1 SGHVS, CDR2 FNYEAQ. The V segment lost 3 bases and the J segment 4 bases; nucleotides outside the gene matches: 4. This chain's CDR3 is CASSFRGPGTGELFF. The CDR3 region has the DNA TGTGCCAGCAGCTTCAGGGGGCCGGGCACCGGGGAGCTGTTTTTT. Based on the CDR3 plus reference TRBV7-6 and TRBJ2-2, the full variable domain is GAGVSQSPRYKVTKRGQDVALRCDPISGHVSLYWYRQALGQGPEFLTYFNYEAQQDKSGLPNDRFSAERPEGSISTLTIQRTEQRDSAMYRCASSFRGPGTGELFFGEGSRLTVL.

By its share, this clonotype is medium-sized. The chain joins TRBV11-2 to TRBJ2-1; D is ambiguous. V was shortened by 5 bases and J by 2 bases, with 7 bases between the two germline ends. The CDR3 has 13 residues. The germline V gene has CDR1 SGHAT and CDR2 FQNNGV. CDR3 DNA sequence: TGTGCCAGCAGCCCCGGTCCCTACAATGAGCAGTTCTTC. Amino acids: CASSPGPYNEQFF.

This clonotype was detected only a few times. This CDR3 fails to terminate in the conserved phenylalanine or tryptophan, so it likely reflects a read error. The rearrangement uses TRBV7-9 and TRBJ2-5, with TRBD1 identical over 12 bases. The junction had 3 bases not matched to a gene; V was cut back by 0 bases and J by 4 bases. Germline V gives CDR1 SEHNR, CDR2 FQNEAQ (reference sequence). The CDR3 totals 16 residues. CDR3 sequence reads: CASSLALGQGAETQYC. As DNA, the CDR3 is TGTGCCAGCAGCTTAGCGCTGGGACAGGGGGCAGAGACCCAGTACTGC.

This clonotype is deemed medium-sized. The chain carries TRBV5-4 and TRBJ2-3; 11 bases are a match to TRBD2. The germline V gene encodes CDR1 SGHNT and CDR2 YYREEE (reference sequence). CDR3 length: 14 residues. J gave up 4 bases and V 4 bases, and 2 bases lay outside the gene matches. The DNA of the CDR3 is TGTGCCAGCAGCCCTAGCGGGAGGCCAGATACGCAGTATTTT. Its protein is CASSPSGRPDTQYF.

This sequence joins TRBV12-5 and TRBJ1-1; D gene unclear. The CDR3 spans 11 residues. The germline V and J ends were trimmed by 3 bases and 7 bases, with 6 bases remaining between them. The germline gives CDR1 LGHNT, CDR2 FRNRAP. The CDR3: CASGFENEAFF. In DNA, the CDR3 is TGTGCTAGTGGTTTCGAGAATGAAGCTTTCTTT.

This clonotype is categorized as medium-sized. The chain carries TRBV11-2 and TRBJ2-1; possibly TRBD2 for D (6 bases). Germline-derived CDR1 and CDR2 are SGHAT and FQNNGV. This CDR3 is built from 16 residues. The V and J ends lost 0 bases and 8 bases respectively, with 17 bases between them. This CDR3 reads CASSLDPGETGDEQFF. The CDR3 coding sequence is TGTGCCAGCAGCTTAGATCCCGGGGAAACGGGGGATGAGCAGTTCTTC. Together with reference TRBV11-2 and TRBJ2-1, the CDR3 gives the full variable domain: EAGVAQSPRYKIIEKRQSVAFWCNPISGHATLYWYQQILGQGPKLLIQFQNNGVVDDSQLPKDRFSAERLKGVDSTLKIQPAKLEDSAVYLCASSLDPGETGDEQFFGPGTRLTVL.